This is a list of T cell receptor beta chains from one sample in a study of response to subunit inactivated influenza vaccine. TCRdb used MiXCR to reprocess the RT-PCR reads, holding one entry per CDR3 protein. The table includes about 780,000 distinct CDR3 sequences, less than 20% detected once. The sample consisted of PBMCs from blood, taken about 5 days after vaccination. These receptors were obtained from a man between 45 and 60 years old who received an inactivated influenza vaccine. Each CDR3 is given with its conserved first and last residue. Each record gives: V gene, clone size, D gene, J gene, CDR3 DNA, CDR3 protein. The D gene is left open where the match is weak. Rows may omit the clone size; those that give it use once, few, many or a size class.

TRBV4-3	few	.	TRBJ1-3	TGCGCCAGCAGCCAAGATTACTTAGTGGACACCATATATTTT	CASSQDYLVDTIYF
TRBV7-2	.	TRBD2	TRBJ2-5	TGTGCCAGCAGCTTAGGGCCGGCGGGAGGGGAGACCCAGTACTTC	CASSLGPAGGETQYF
TRBV11-2	.	.	TRBJ1-4	TGTGCCAGCAGCCCGCCAACTTTT	CASSPPTF
TRBV20-1	.	.	TRBJ1-1	TGCAGTGCTAGGATCGGCGGTTCGAACACTGAAGCTTTCTTT	CSARIGGSNTEAFF
TRBV29-1	.	TRBD1	TRBJ2-3	TGCAGCGTTGAAGATCCGGGACAGGGGCCTAGATCCGATACGCAGTATTTT	CSVEDPGQGPRSDTQYF
TRBV5-1	.	.	TRBJ2-7	TGCGCCAGCAGCTTGAGGACGAAGGGTTACGAGCAGTACTTC	CASSLRTKGYEQYF
TRBV20-1	few	.	TRBJ1-4	TGCAGTGTTTACGGTGGGGGTGAAAAACTGTTTTTT	CSVYGGGEKLFF
TRBV9	.	TRBD1	TRBJ2-7	TGTGCCAGCAGCGCAAATCCGGTGACAGGGTCCTACGAGCAGTACTTC	CASSANPVTGSYEQYF
TRBV7-8	.	.	TRBJ2-2	TGTGCCAGCAGCAGGACAGAGACCGGGGAGCTGTTTTTT	CASSRTETGELFF
TRBV27	many	TRBD2	TRBJ2-7	TGTGCCAGCAGTTTTGCGGGAGACCTCGAGCAGTACTTC	CASSFAGDLEQYF
TRBV20-1	.	.	TRBJ1-5	TGCAGTGCTAGTTCCACTAGCAATCAGCCCCAGCATTTT	CSASSTSNQPQHF
TRBV12-3/TRBV12-4	.	TRBD1	TRBJ2-7	TGTGCCAGCAGGCAGGCAGGGGGCCGAAACGAGCAGTACTTC	CASRQAGGRNEQYF
TRBV24-1	.	TRBD2	TRBJ2-1	TGTGCCACCAATGATTTCCGACCCGGGACTAGCGGGAACAATGAGCAGTTCTTC	CATNDFRPGTSGNNEQFF
TRBV4-1	few	.	TRBJ2-7	TGCGCCAGCAGCCAAGGGGAGAGGCGGGACCATACCTACGAGCAGTACTTC	CASSQGERRDHTYEQYF
TRBV7-2	few	TRBD2	TRBJ2-2	TGTGCCAGCAGGGCTGACTCGGGACTAAACACCGGGGAGCTGTTTTTT	CASRADSGLNTGELFF
TRBV7-9	few	.	TRBJ2-7	TGTGCCAGCAGCCCCCCAATAAGGGCCGAGCAGTACTTC	CASSPPIRAEQYF
TRBV7-3	.	.	TRBJ2-1	TGTGCCAGCAGCTTACTTGCGGGGGCCGCTTACAATGAGCAGTTCTTC	CASSLLAGAAYNEQFF
TRBV12-3/TRBV12-4	few	.	TRBJ1-2	TGTGCCAGCAGTCCCGGAACTTACTATGGCTACACCTTC	CASSPGTYYGYTF
TRBV7-9	.	TRBD2	TRBJ2-7	TGTGCCAGCAGCGAGGGACTAGCGGGAGGGCACGAGCAGTACTTC	CASSEGLAGGHEQYF
TRBV20-1	.	.	TRBJ2-5	TGCAGTGCGGCACGGACAGTTCAAGAGACCCAGTACTTC	CSAARTVQETQYF
TRBV28	.	TRBD2	TRBJ2-3	TGTGCCAGCAGGTTGATGAGACTAGCGGGAGGATTCACAGATACGCAGTATTTT	CASRLMRLAGGFTDTQYF
TRBV25-1	few	.	TRBJ2-2	TGTGCCAGCAGTGCGTCGTCGAACACCGGGGAGCTGTTTTTT	CASSASSNTGELFF
TRBV10-3	.	TRBD1	TRBJ1-6	TGTGCCACCTCGGGACAGCGGGGGGATTCACCCCTCCACTTT	CATSGQRGDSPLHF
TRBV15	few	.	TRBJ2-7	TGTGCCACCAGCAGCGAACAGCGGTACGAGCAGTACTTC	CATSSEQRYEQYF